This paragraph reports one T cell receptor (beta chain). Its specificity is not known. These data originate in a study of cytomegalovirus exposure and HLA in healthy donors. Study information: Across 350 to 500 genotyped donors, around 82% landed in the Caucasian-associated ancestry cluster. Study-level results: Researchers counted 180 or so TCR beta chains as cytomegalovirus-associated. Several of the most significant clusters appeared, in a later analysis, to be linked to common viral pathogens.

The PCR contained 60 Vbeta and 13 Jbeta primers. The method was immunoSEQ multiplex PCR; TCRdb's version includes in-frame clones alone and lacks a portion of them. The table shows under 150,000 clones, with about three quarters occurring only once. This receptor was obtained from a woman aged 55-70 years in good health and CMV-seropositive. Sequenced: PBMCs.

Here the CDR3 reads CASSLEGRAGAQYF. The CDR3 nucleotides are TGTGCCAGCAGTTTAGAAGGGCGGGCCGGGGCCCAGTACTTC. The chain carries TRBV27 and TRBJ2-5; D perhaps matches TRBD2 (5 bases). The V end lost 2 bases, the J end lost 9 bases, and 16 bases lay between the germline ends. CDR1 MNHEY and CDR2 SMNVEV come from the germline V gene (reference sequence). CDR3 length equals 14 residues.